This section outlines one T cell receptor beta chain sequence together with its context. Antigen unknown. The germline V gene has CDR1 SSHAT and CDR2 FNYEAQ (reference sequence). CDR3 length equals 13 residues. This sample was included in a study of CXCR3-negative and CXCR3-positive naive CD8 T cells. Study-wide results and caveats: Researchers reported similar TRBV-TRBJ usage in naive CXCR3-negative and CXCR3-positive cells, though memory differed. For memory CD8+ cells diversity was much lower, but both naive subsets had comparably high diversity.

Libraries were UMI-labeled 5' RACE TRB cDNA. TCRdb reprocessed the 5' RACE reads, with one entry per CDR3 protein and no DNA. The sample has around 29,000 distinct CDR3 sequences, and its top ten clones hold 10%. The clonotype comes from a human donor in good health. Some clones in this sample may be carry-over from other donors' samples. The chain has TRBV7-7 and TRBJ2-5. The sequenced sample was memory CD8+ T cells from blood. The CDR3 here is CASSLGLQETQYF.